The rows below give T cell receptor beta chains drawn from one sample of a study of PD-1 blockade in classical Hodgkin lymphoma. TCRdb's table, derived via immunoSEQ multiplex PCR, lists solely in-frame clones and lacks some. The table lists under 70,000 clones, 71% of them singletons, with 7.5% to 10% in the top ten. Sequences were derived from peripheral blood mononuclear cells (PBMCs), sampled before the second cycle of nivolumab. These TCRs come from a human donor with classical Hodgkin lymphoma. CDR3s include the opening cysteine and the closing phenylalanine or tryptophan. Fields, in order: V gene, J gene, D gene, CDR3 length, clone size, CDR3 protein, CDR3 DNA. D genes are given only for firm matches. Some rows mark clone size as missing; the rest say once, few, many or name a class of expanded clone.

TRBV2,TRBJ1-5,NA,15,NA,CASRPATGAWAPQHF,TGTGCCAGCAGACCTGCTACCGGTGCCTGGGCTCCCCAGCATTTT
TRBV29-1,TRBJ1-3,NA,16,NA,CSAQGSTFSSGNTIYF,TGCAGCGCTCAGGGGTCCACCTTTTCATCTGGAAACACCATATATTTT
TRBV10-3,TRBJ2-1,NA,15,once,CAISSDGGSYNEQFF,TGTGCCATCAGTTCGGACGGTGGCTCCTACAATGAGCAGTTCTTC
TRBV7-3,TRBJ2-2,TRBD2,16,NA,CASSLGRLAGPGELFF,TGTGCCAGCAGCTTAGGTAGGCTAGCGGGACCCGGGGAGCTGTTTTTT
TRBV5-8,TRBJ2-1,NA,15,NA,CASSPTGSSYNEQFF,TGTGCCAGCAGCCCCACAGGTAGCTCCTACAATGAGCAGTTCTTC
TRBV6-1,TRBJ2-3,TRBD1,16,NA,CASSGPGQARTDTQYF,TGTGCCAGCAGTGGCCCGGGACAGGCTAGGACAGATACGCAGTATTTT
TRBV19,TRBJ1-4,NA,15,NA,CASTEGVGTGEKLFF,TGTGCCAGTACCGAGGGAGTTGGTACGGGTGAAAAACTGTTTTTT
TRBV2,TRBJ1-5,TRBD1,21,NA,CASSEAPEWARGLTGGQPQHF,TGTGCCAGCAGTGAAGCGCCTGAATGGGCCAGGGGGCTAACGGGGGGTCAGCCCCAGCATTTT
TRBV6-1,TRBJ1-5,NA,11,NA,CASSEVEPQHF,TGTGCCAGCAGTGAGGTAGAGCCCCAGCATTTT
TRBV27,TRBJ2-7,NA,14,once,CASSLSSYSYEQYF,TGTGCCAGCAGTTTATCTAGCTACTCCTACGAGCAGTACTTC
TRBV9,TRBJ2-3,TRBD2,16,few,CASNNASGLARDTQYF,TGTGCCAGCAACAACGCGTCCGGACTAGCAAGAGATACGCAGTATTTT
TRBV6-5,TRBJ1-1,TRBD1,15,NA,CASSPQGGGNTEAFF,TGTGCCAGCAGTCCCCAGGGGGGCGGGAACACTGAAGCTTTCTTT
TRBV9,TRBJ2-2,TRBD1,17,NA,CASSVGGQGVATGELFF,TGTGCCAGCAGCGTCGGGGGACAGGGGGTAGCGACCGGGGAGCTGTTTTTT
TRBV5-6,TRBJ1-5,TRBD1,16,NA,CASSWGQGSFNQPQHF,TGTGCCAGCAGCTGGGGACAGGGATCGTTCAATCAGCCCCAGCATTTT
TRBV6-5,TRBJ1-4,NA,12,NA,CASSYSDEKLFF,TGTGCCAGCAGTTACTCGGATGAAAAACTGTTTTTT
TRBV2,TRBJ2-5,NA,14,NA,CASSVGRASETQYF,TGTGCCAGCAGTGTGGGGCGAGCGTCAGAGACCCAGTACTTC
TRBV19,TRBJ1-4,TRBD1,15,NA,CASSGRQGAYEKLFF,TGTGCCAGTAGTGGCCGACAGGGGGCGTATGAAAAACTGTTTTTT
TRBV7-7,TRBJ2-2,TRBD2,15,NA,CASSSVGLLTGELFF,TGTGCTAGCAGCTCGGTGGGACTACTCACCGGGGAGCTGTTTTTT
TRBV9,TRBJ1-1,NA,14,NA,CASSVGGQNTEAFF,TGTGCCAGCAGCGTAGGGGGACAGAACACTGAAGCTTTCTTT
TRBV25-1,TRBJ2-1,NA,12,NA,CASSGQVNEQFF,TGTGCCAGCAGTGGACAGGTCAATGAGCAGTTCTTC
TRBV2,TRBJ1-1,TRBD1,12,NA,CAGGTGNTEAFF,TGTGCCGGAGGGACAGGGAACACTGAAGCTTTCTTT
TRBV5-1,TRBJ1-1,NA,14,NA,CASSLTGQNTEAFF,TGCGCCAGCAGCTTGACAGGCCAGAACACTGAAGCTTTCTTT
TRBV7-6,TRBJ2-3,NA,13,once,CASSPDSRDTQYF,TGTGCCAGCAGCCCGGACAGCCGAGATACGCAGTATTTT
TRBV9,TRBJ2-1,TRBD2,18,few,CASSVETSGGLLSGEQFF,TGTGCCAGCAGCGTAGAAACTAGCGGGGGCCTTCTTAGTGGGGAGCAGTTCTTC
TRBV28,TRBJ1-1,NA,15,NA,CASRTSTLRETEAFF,TGTGCCAGCAGGACCTCTACCTTGCGAGAAACTGAAGCTTTCTTT
TRBV27,TRBJ1-1,TRBD1,17,NA,CASLSLQGAGRNTEAFF,TGTGCCAGCCTCTCCCTACAGGGGGCAGGTCGGAACACTGAAGCTTTCTTT
TRBV6-5,TRBJ1-1,NA,13,NA,CASSAIQNTEAFF,TGTGCCAGCAGTGCCATTCAGAACACTGAAGCTTTCTTT
TRBV15,TRBJ1-3,TRBD1,15,NA,CATSRTTGGGNTIYF,TGTGCCACCAGCAGAACGACAGGGGGCGGAAACACCATATATTTT
TRBV5-1,TRBJ1-2,NA,13,NA,CASSSGGLYGYTF,TGCGCCAGCAGCTCGGGGGGGCTCTATGGCTACACCTTC
TRBV9,TRBJ2-7,TRBD1,15,NA,CASSVDEGALIEQYF,TGTGCCAGCAGCGTAGATGAGGGGGCTCTCATCGAGCAGTACTTC
TRBV9,TRBJ2-3,NA,15,NA,CASSVDGSHLDTQYF,TGTGCCAGCAGCGTAGATGGGAGCCATTTAGATACGCAGTATTTT
TRBV11-3,TRBJ1-1,TRBD1,15,NA,CASSEQGFLGTEAFF,TGTGCCAGCAGCGAACAGGGGTTTTTAGGAACTGAAGCTTTCTTT
TRBV9,TRBJ2-1,TRBD1,16,NA,CASSVGSGGRNNEQFF,TGTGCCAGCAGCGTAGGATCAGGGGGTCGGAACAATGAGCAGTTCTTC
TRBV12-5,TRBJ2-5,TRBD2,15,NA,CASGPGGGGEETQYF,TGTGCTAGTGGTCCCGGGGGGGGCGGGGAAGAGACCCAGTACTTC
TRBV6-5,TRBJ1-6,TRBD1,14,NA,CASRPGQGGSPLHF,TGTGCCAGCAGACCGGGACAGGGCGGCTCACCCCTCCACTTT
TRBV2,TRBJ1-2,NA,14,NA,CASSEALGAGGYTF,TGTGCCAGCAGTGAAGCGCTGGGGGCCGGTGGCTACACCTTC
TRBV2,TRBJ2-2,NA,13,NA,CASSAMSTGELFF,TGTGCCAGCAGTGCAATGTCTACCGGGGAGCTGTTTTTT
TRBV10-3,TRBJ2-3,TRBD2,15,NA,CAISDKREGTDTQYF,TGTGCCATCAGTGACAAGCGGGAGGGCACAGATACGCAGTATTTT
TRBV5-1,TRBJ1-1,TRBD1,15,NA,CASSLKGTGSTEAFF,TGCGCCAGCAGCTTAAAAGGGACAGGGAGCACTGAAGCTTTCTTT
TRBV19,TRBJ1-2,TRBD1,12,NA,CASTRTGNGYTF,TGTGCCAGTACCAGGACAGGGAATGGCTACACCTTC